This T cell receptor beta chain was profiled in a study of blood T cell repertoires in COVID-19 (TCRdb year 2020). Background on the whole study: Collaborator samples came from the United States, Italy and Spain and covered acute and convalescent phases of COVID-19. The material from the prospective study consisted of cDNA or gDNA derived from T cells, B-cell-depleted T cells, or PBMCs. Subjects who had been exposed to COVID-19, were actively infected with it, or had recovered from it provided the deeply sampled blood TCRbeta repertoires that made up the dataset. The repertoires were released in a freely available public database meant as a resource for research on the immune response to SARS-CoV-2. The samples were drawn from the first 160 participants of the ongoing ImmuneRACE study and from over a thousand subjects provided by 6 global collaborators. The sample metadata nearly always contained a de-identified subject ID, COVID-19 status, age in years and sex. HLA class I and class II types, where available, came from metadata supplied by the sample provider rather than from assay-based typing.

The collaborating institutions used their own protocols to collect whole blood in K2EDTA tubes. For TCRbeta analysis, collaborators shipped samples as frozen whole blood, isolated PBMCs, or DNA extracted from either of those sample types. Concerning this clone itself: It lacks a known antigen. Base qualities are not provided; no much larger clone lies one nucleotide away.

TCRbeta CDR3 regions were amplified from genomic DNA by means of the immunoSEQ Assay, a bias-controlled multiplex PCR. Processing in the source paper ran as follows. The number of nucleated cells in each sample was estimated from the amplification of reference gene primers within the assay. To quantify the absolute abundance of each unique TCRbeta CDR3 rearrangement, sequence reads were collapsed and filtered. For each sample, productive Simpson clonality was calculated as the square root of Simpson's diversity index across productive rearrangements. In its TCRdb copy, this immuneACCESS table keeps in-frame sequences only and misses some clones. Where compared with another copy, unresolved V genes explain less than half of these, and the others have no known cause. Clone size and the V and J calls come from that table; the DNA yielded D and trimming. This sample holds tens of thousands of clones; over 75% were observed only once. The top ten clonotypes cover more than 9.5% of the sample.

Broader findings and caveats from the paper: Clinical and demographic metadata were provided uncurated, with the amount varying by source and participant.

For this chain, trimming is 1 base at the V end and 0 bases at the J end, and the number of junction bases without a gene match is 3. Based on the germline V gene, the CDR1 and CDR2 sequences are SGHVS and FQNEAQ. Including the terminal cysteine and phenylalanine, the CDR3 comprises 16 residues. The entry retains the CDR3 DNA only, 48 bases that are in frame from base 1. The chain uses TRBV7-8 and TRBJ2-1; 7 bases in the middle match TRBD2. The sequencing sample was made of peripheral blood. This receptor was taken from a human donor with active COVID-19. The donor label of this sample is uncertain. The CDR3 is CASSLVGGSSYNEQFF. The base sequence is TGTGCCAGCAGCTTAGTCGGCGGGAGCTCCTACAATGAGCAGTTCTTC.